A selection of T cell receptor beta chains follows, all from one sample in a study of human T cells and chemical hapten exposure. TCRdb fed the RACE reads into MiXCR, producing one record per CDR3 protein. The sample comprises about 190,000 distinct CDR3 sequences, under 30% of which are singletons, and roughly 2.4% rests with the top ten. The material sequenced was whole blood, taken in connection with sensitization to the hapten diphenylcyclopropenone (DPC). These receptors all come from a middle-aged woman with alopecia areata. Some clones in this sample may be carry-over from other donors' samples. Each CDR3 is given with its conserved first and last residue. Each record gives: V gene, clone size, J gene, D gene, CDR3 DNA, CDR3 protein. The D gene is left open where the match is weak. Not all rows give a size; the values are once, few, many and, for expanded clones, a class.

TRBV20-1	-	TRBJ2-1	TRBD2	TGCAGTGTTCGGAGACTAGCGGGAGGGTTCAATGAGCAGTTCTTC	CSVRRLAGGFNEQFF
TRBV20-1	few	TRBJ2-5	-	TGCAGTGCTACAGGGACGCAAGAGACCCAGTACTTC	CSATGTQETQYF
TRBV28	few	TRBJ1-1	-	TGTGCCAGCAGTTTTAATCGAGGACAGATAAACACTGAAGCTTTCTTT	CASSFNRGQINTEAFF
TRBV2	-	TRBJ1-6	-	TGTGCCAGCAGACGGACTCAGTGGGTAAATTCACCCCTCCACTTT	CASRRTQWVNSPLHF
TRBV28	few	TRBJ2-7	TRBD2	TGTGCCAGCAGCCCCGGAACTAGCGGAACCTACGAGCAGTACTTC	CASSPGTSGTYEQYF
TRBV12-3/TRBV12-4	-	TRBJ1-3	TRBD1	TGTGCCAGCAGCAAGGACAGGACGGACACCATATATTTT	CASSKDRTDTIYF
TRBV29-1	few	TRBJ2-7	TRBD1	TGCAGCGTTGAGCGAGCGAGGGACAGGGTTTACGAGCAGTACTTC	CSVERARDRVYEQYF
TRBV7-2	-	TRBJ2-3	-	TGTGCCAGCAGCTTATACATCTCAGCCGTCACAGATACGCAGTATTTT	CASSLYISAVTDTQYF
TRBV28	-	TRBJ2-1	TRBD2	TGTGCCAGCAGGCTAATCATAAGCGGGAGGGCCGGGTTTAATGAGCAGTTCTTC	CASRLIISGRAGFNEQFF
TRBV29-1	-	TRBJ1-1	-	TGCAGCGTTGATCGTATAGGTGGCACTGAAGCTTTCTTT	CSVDRIGGTEAFF
TRBV6-2/TRBV6-3	-	TRBJ2-2	TRBD2	TGTGCCAGCACAGAGGAGGGCAGCGGGAGTGCCGGGGAGCTGTTTTTT	CASTEEGSGSAGELFF
TRBV19	many	TRBJ1-2	-	TGTGCCAGTACTTATGTGCGACAGAACTATGGCTACACCTTC	CASTYVRQNYGYTF
TRBV29-1	-	TRBJ1-5	-	TGCAGCGTTCTAACAGCCCACAATCAGCCCCAGCATTTT	CSVLTAHNQPQHF
TRBV7-6	-	TRBJ2-7	TRBD1	TGTGCCAGCAGCTTGGACAGGGGGTTTTCCTACGAGCAGTACTTC	CASSLDRGFSYEQYF
TRBV4-3	many	TRBJ2-2	TRBD1	TGCGCCAGCAGCCAAGCTATGACAGGGTCCGGGGAGCTGTTTTTT	CASSQAMTGSGELFF
TRBV21-1	few	TRBJ1-1	-	TGTGCCAGCAGCAAAGACAGACCCACTGAAGCTTTCTTT	CASSKDRPTEAFF
TRBV11-2	few	TRBJ2-7	-	TGTGCCAGCAGCTACCCGGGATTAACCTACGAGCAGTACTTC	CASSYPGLTYEQYF